This T cell receptor (beta chain) was obtained from a study of cytomegalovirus exposure and HLA in healthy donors. The PCR had 60 Vbeta and 13 Jbeta primers. Here immunoSEQ multiplex PCR was the method, and the copy in TCRdb shows in-frame clones only, minus some. Of about 160,000 clones in the sample, just under 80% were seen once. This CDR3 spans 14 amino acids. V was pared by 6 bases and J by 1 base, with 5 bases of the junction left unmatched. Germline V lookup: CDR1 SGHNT, CDR2 YYREEE (reference sequence). Of note for this clone: The target antigen is unknown.

Study-level results: 87-base-pair reads could not separate some V segments, including TRBV6-2 and TRBV6-3. Clonal expansion was found to be greater in HLA-associated TCR beta chains than in equally common others in a later analysis. Differences between HLA loci emerged in a later analysis of TCR association rates, with DRB1 most and HLA-C fewest.

V usage is TRBV5-4 and J usage is TRBJ1-2; 8 bases map to TRBD1. This receptor was identified in a woman in her forties or fifties in good health and CMV-seropositive. The sequenced sample was PBMCs. CDR3 in DNA: TGTGCCAGCAAAACCGACAGGGGTAACTATGGCTACACCTTC. This codes for CASKTDRGNYGYTF.